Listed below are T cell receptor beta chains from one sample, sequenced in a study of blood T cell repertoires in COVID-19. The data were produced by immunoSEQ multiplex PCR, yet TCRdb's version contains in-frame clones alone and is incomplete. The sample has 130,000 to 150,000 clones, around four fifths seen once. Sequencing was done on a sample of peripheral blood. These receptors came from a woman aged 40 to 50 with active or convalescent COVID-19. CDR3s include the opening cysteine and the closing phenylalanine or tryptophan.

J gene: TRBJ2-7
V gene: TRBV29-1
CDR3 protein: CSATGGQVSSYEQYF

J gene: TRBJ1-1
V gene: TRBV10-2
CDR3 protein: CASSAAGREAFF

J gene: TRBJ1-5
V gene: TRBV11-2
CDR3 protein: CASSFRGNNQPQHF

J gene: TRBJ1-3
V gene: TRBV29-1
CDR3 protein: CSQTGGLSGNTIYF

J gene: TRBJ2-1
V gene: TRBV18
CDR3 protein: CASSPIRGQSYNEQFF

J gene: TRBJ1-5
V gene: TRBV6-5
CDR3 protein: CASRPDSNQPQHF

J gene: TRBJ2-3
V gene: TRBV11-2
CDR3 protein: CASSLDTGGYTDTQYF

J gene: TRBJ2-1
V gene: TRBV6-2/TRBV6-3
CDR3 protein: CASSAPGTYNEQFF

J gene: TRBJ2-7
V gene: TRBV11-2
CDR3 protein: CASSLSRESTYEQYF

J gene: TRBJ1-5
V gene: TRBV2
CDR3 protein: CASSPVGQGNQPQHF

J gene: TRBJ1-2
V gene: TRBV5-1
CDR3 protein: CASSLLIQANAPDYGYTF

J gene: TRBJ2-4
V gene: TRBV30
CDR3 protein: CAWELRGAKNIQYF

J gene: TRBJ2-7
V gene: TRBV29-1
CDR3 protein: CSVEGGAGEQYF

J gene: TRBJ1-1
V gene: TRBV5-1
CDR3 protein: CASSLSSGRMNTEAFF

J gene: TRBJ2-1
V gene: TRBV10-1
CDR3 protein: CASSESVRTQYNEQFF

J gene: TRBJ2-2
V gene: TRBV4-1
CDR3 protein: CASSQDPGLAGVSGELFF

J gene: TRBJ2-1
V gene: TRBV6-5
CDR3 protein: CASSYPTSGGRDEQFF

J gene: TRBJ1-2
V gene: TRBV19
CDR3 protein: CASSFSGTSPFYGYTF

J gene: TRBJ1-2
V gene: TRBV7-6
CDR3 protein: CASSSRGKGYGYTF

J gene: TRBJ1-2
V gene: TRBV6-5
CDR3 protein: CASSYVGLRGYGYTF

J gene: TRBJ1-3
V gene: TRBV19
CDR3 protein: CASRSPDRGSYGNTIYF

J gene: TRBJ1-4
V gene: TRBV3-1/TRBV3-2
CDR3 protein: CASSHAGQGNEKLFF